Presented here are 13 T cell receptor beta chains from one specimen sequenced in a study of Ad26.COV2.S vaccination and SARS-CoV-2 variants. Measured with immunoSEQ multiplex PCR; TCRdb has only the in-frame clones, and not every one. In the table there are around 450,000 clones, roughly nine tenths of which are singletons. Described treatment: some 20 received Ad26.COV2.S at low or high dose, single or two shots; about 5 received placebo; per-sample allocation not given. The samples date from day 63 after the first vaccine or placebo injection. Sequencing used peripheral blood, obtained in a trial of Ad26.COV2.S vaccine versus placebo. These receptor sequences come from a person aged 18-60 years who received the Ad26.COV2.S COVID-19 vaccine or a placebo.

The chain links TRBV11-2 to TRBJ2-7; 8 bases match TRBD1. V trimming: 5 bases; J trimming: 2 bases; junction bases outside the gene matches: 20. Germline loops: CDR1 SGHAT, CDR2 FQNNGV. The CDR3 has 19 residues. The CDR3 reads CASSQSLWTPGTGTYEQYF. CDR3 in DNA: TGTGCCAGCAGCCAATCATTATGGACCCCCGGGACAGGAACCTACGAGCAGTACTTC.

J is TRBJ2-5 and V is TRBV6-1; the D gene is possibly TRBD2 (7 bases). Trimming pared 0 bases from V and 5 bases from J, leaving 19 bases between. This CDR3 is built from 17 residues. Germline-derived CDR1 and CDR2 are MNHNS and SASEGT. In DNA, the CDR3 is TGTGCCAGCAGTGAAGCCTTCGAGGGGGGGCTATTGGAGACCCAGTACTTC. This sequence encodes CASSEAFEGGLLETQYF.

V gene TRBV4-3 combines with J gene TRBJ2-1; TRBD2 is a possible D gene (6 bases). The V end lost 4 bases, the J end lost 0 bases, and 10 bases lay between the germline ends. CDR3 length equals 15 residues. CDR1 is LGHNA, CDR2 YSLEER, per germline. The CDR3 DNA follows: TGCGCCAGCAGCCCGCGGGACTTCTCCTACAATGAGCAGTTCTTC. It translates to CASSPRDFSYNEQFF.

This clone has just one count. The chain has TRBV5-1 and TRBJ1-6, with unresolved D. Deletions cut 1 base from V and 9 bases from J, with 8 bases between. Germline lookup yields CDR1 SGHRS and CDR2 YFSETQ. The CDR3 covers 13 residues. This CDR3 reads CASSLYESSPLHF. DNA for the CDR3: TGCGCCAGCAGCTTGTACGAGAGTTCACCCCTCCACTTT.

This chain links TRBV6-5 with TRBJ2-1; TRBD1 agrees at 9 bases. This CDR3 region has 15 residues. Unmatched junction bases numbered 8, after V lost 4 bases and J lost 7 bases. CDR1 and CDR2 (germline): MNHEY, SVGAGI. CDR3 in amino acids: CASSFRDRAKNEQFF. CDR3 coding DNA: TGTGCCAGCAGTTTCCGGGACAGGGCTAAGAATGAGCAGTTCTTC.

This chain uses TRBV27 with TRBJ1-3, with D maybe TRBD1 (6 bases). This CDR3 spans 16 amino acids. CDR1 MNHEY and CDR2 SMNVEV come from the germline V gene (reference sequence). V was cut by 1 base and J by 0 bases, with 10 bases left in between. CDR3 residues: CASSLYGGLSGNTIYF. In nucleotides, the CDR3 is TGTGCCAGCAGTTTATACGGGGGGCTCTCTGGAAACACCATATATTTT.

The V gene is TRBV7-2, the J gene TRBJ1-2, with D uncertain. In germline, CDR1 is SGHTA, CDR2 FQGNSA. V was clipped by 1 base and J by 2 bases, with 8 bases between them. This CDR3 is built from 14 residues. The CDR3 spells CASSLGVPNYGYTF. The CDR3 DNA reads as TGTGCCAGCAGCTTAGGGGTTCCCAACTATGGCTACACCTTC.

This clone turned up a few times. V is TRBV4-1 and J is TRBJ1-2; D gene ambiguous. V dropped 4 bases and J dropped 4 bases, with 19 bases sitting between them. Germline loops: CDR1 MGHRA, CDR2 YSYEKL. The CDR3 consists of 16 residues. The CDR3 coding sequence is TGCGCCAGCAGCCCGATGGCGCCCCTTGGGATCTATGGCTACACCTTC. Residues: CASSPMAPLGIYGYTF.

V usage is TRBV9 and J usage is TRBJ1-1; the match to TRBD1 covers 7 bases. The CDR3 spans 14 residues. Trimming took 4 bases from V and 1 from J; bases not matched to a gene: 4. CDR1 SGDLS and CDR2 YYNGEE come from the germline V gene. CDR3 sequence: CASSRTGTNTEAFF. As DNA, the CDR3 is TGTGCCAGCAGCCGGACAGGTACGAACACTGAAGCTTTCTTT.

The chain recombines TRBV7-8 with TRBJ1-2, with D perhaps TRBD1 (5 bases). V was clipped by 3 bases and J by 0 bases, with 8 bases between them. The CDR3 totals 14 residues. The germline V gene encodes CDR1 SGHVS and CDR2 FQNEAQ. The CDR3 nucleotides are TGTGCCAGCAGCTTTGAGGGGTCTAACTATGGCTACACCTTC. The encoded protein is CASSFEGSNYGYTF.

V and J are TRBV4-1 and TRBJ2-1; 14 bases fit TRBD2. Per the germline V gene, CDR1 is MGHRA and CDR2 is YSYEKL. After removal of 4 bases from V and 9 bases from J, the junction contained 5 bases not matched to a gene. The CDR3 has 15 amino acids. The CDR3 is CASSRRLAGGTEQFF. CDR3 nucleotide sequence: TGCGCCAGCAGCCGACGACTAGCGGGAGGGACTGAGCAGTTCTTC.

The CDR3 coding sequence is TGTGCCAGCAGTTTCGGGACTCCATTACTCAATGAGCAGTTCTTC. Translation gives CASSFGTPLLNEQFF. The rearrangement links TRBV6-5 to TRBJ2-1; possible D gene TRBD2, 6 bases. The germline CDR1 and CDR2 sequences are MNHEY and SVGAGI. The ends were cut back, 4 bases at V and 6 bases at J, with 16 bases in the middle. The CDR3 length is 15 residues.

This chain joins TRBV6-5 and TRBJ1-2, with D maybe TRBD1 (5 bases). Germline CDR1 reads MNHEY; CDR2 reads SVGAGI. There are 14 residues in the CDR3. Deletions cut 8 bases from V and 8 bases from J, with 21 bases between. Here the CDR3 DNA reads TGTGCCAGCTCTGCGGGGCGAGTGCGGGGCGGCTACACCTTC. Translation gives CASSAGRVRGGYTF.